The clone carrying this T cell receptor beta chain was counted a few times. What it recognizes is unknown. Expressed TCRB transcripts were sequenced because the isolated RNA had all been reverse transcribed beforehand. Using immunoSEQ multiplex PCR, the repertoire was profiled, and TCRdb retains in-frame clones only, with some absent. The sample records about 220,000 clones, approximately 11% being singletons. The sample is drawn from a study of beta chain features in type 1 diabetes. General study points: Moderately but significantly shorter TCRB CDR3s were found in Type 1 diabetes patients in all four CD4+ subsets. Shorter templates might be favored by PCR, equally in patients and controls.

Based on CD45RO/CCR7/CD25/CD127/CD95/CD27, CD4+ regulatory, stem cell-like memory, naive and central memory cells were sorted. Populations isolated by sorting all had purity greater than 95%. The sequencing input was central memory CD4+ T cells from blood. The receptor's source is a man younger than 35 in good health.

The CDR3 sequence: CASSRDGTGINYGYTF. The CDR3 nucleotides are TGTGCCAGCAGCCGAGACGGGACAGGGATTAACTATGGCTACACCTTC. This chain connects TRBV7-2 to TRBJ1-2; 9 nucleotides match TRBD1. Germline trimming cut 5 bases from V and 1 base from J; bases unmatched to any gene: 8. The CDR3 length is 16 residues. From germline, CDR1 is SGHTA and CDR2 FQGNSA.